Presented here are 14 T cell receptor beta chains from one specimen sequenced in a study of T cells in Graves' hyperthyroidism and ophthalmopathy. The TCR beta CDR3 regions underwent amplification using RNA transcripts as the source. The HTBI set primed first-round TCR CDR3 RT-PCR. TCRdb processed the multiplex PCR reads anew with MiXCR; each CDR3 protein has one entry. The sample gives about 290,000 distinct CDR3 sequences, approximately 15% of which show up once; roughly 8.2% is in the top ten. Sequencing used blood. Receptors originate from a woman in her thirties or forties with Graves' hyperthyroidism.

Many counts were recorded for this clonotype. The chain is built from TRBV24-1 and TRBJ1-2, with 10 positions matching TRBD1. The V segment lost 5 bases and the J segment 3 bases; nucleotides outside the gene matches: 5. CDR3 length equals 15 residues. Per the germline V gene, CDR1 is KGHDR and CDR2 is SFDVKD. The CDR3 DNA sequence: TGTGCCACCAGTGGTGCCGGGACAGGGGACTATGGCTACACCTTC. Translating it yields CATSGAGTGDYGYTF.

This clonotype has a count of ten or more. The rearrangement uses TRBV28 and TRBJ2-3, with D maybe TRBD1 (6 bases). This CDR3 spans 15 amino acids. The germline V gene encodes CDR1 MDHEN and CDR2 SYDVKM. V was cut by 6 bases and J by 1 base, with 14 bases left in between. The CDR3 nucleotides are TGTGCCAGCAGCTCAGGGGATCGACGCACAGATACGCAGTATTTT. Protein: CASSSGDRRTDTQYF.

This clonotype was observed many times. This rearrangement joins TRBV7-9 to TRBJ2-5; the D gene could be TRBD1 or TRBD2 (5 bases each). Germline V CDR1 and CDR2: SEHNR, FQNEAQ (reference sequence). CDR3 length: 14 amino acids. V was trimmed by 6 bases and J by 5 bases, leaving 16 bases between them. CDR3 coding DNA: TGTGCCAGCAGGCCCGGGACGGGTGGGGAGACCCAGTACTTC. It codes for CASRPGTGGETQYF.

V and J are TRBV5-5 and TRBJ2-1; D is ambiguous. The V end lost 4 bases, the J end lost 7 bases, and 18 bases lay between the germline ends. The CDR3 consists of 15 residues. Germline values: CDR1 SGHKS, CDR2 YYEKEE (reference sequence). The CDR3 protein is CASSHKTTLVNEQFF. The CDR3 DNA reads as TGTGCCAGCAGCCACAAAACCACCTTAGTTAATGAGCAGTTCTTC. Full variable domain (outside the CDR3, taken from reference TRBV5-5 and TRBJ2-1): DAGVTQSPTHLIKTRGQQVTLRCSPISGHKSVSWYQQVLGQGPQFIFQYYEKEERGRGNFPDRFSARQFPNYSSELNVNALLLGDSALYLCASSHKTTLVNEQFFGPGTRLTVL.

This clonotype was recorded many times. The chain is built from TRBV7-9 and TRBJ2-7, with D maybe TRBD1 (5 bases). Trimming took 5 bases from V and 2 from J, leaving 13 bases between them. Germline V gene data show CDR1 as SEHNR and CDR2 as FQNEAQ (reference sequence). The CDR3 is 14 residues long. CDR3 nucleotides: TGTGCCAGCAGCATCCTCGTGGGGCCCTACGAGCAGTACTTC. Encoded protein: CASSILVGPYEQYF.

This clonotype came up many times. The chain uses TRBV7-8 and TRBJ2-3; no reliable D call. The CDR3 runs 18 residues. With 5 bases removed from V and 0 bases from J, the gap between germline ends came to 21 bases. Germline values: CDR1 SGHVS, CDR2 FQNEAQ. For the CDR3, the DNA is TGTGCCAGCAGCCTCACTCGGCGGCAGGCCTATAGCACAGATACGCAGTATTTT. Translated: CASSLTRRQAYSTDTQYF.

At least ten counts were recorded for this clonotype. The chain has TRBV28 and TRBJ2-2, with D perhaps being TRBD1 or TRBD2 (5 bases each). V was cut by 5 bases and J by 8 bases, with 18 bases left in between. CDR1 is MDHEN, CDR2 SYDVKM, per germline. CDR3 size: 15 residues. CDR3 nucleotides: TGTGCCAGCAGTCCCGGGACCCGAAGGAGTGGGGAGCTGTTTTTT. It codes for CASSPGTRRSGELFF.

The rearrangement joins TRBV11-2 to TRBJ2-2; 11 bases fit TRBD1. From germline, CDR1 is SGHAT and CDR2 FQNNGV. The CDR3 extends over 15 amino acids. Trimming took 5 bases from V and 6 from J; bases not matched to a gene: 5. The CDR3 DNA is TGTGCCAGCAGCATCCGGGACAGGGGGTCCGGGGAGCTGTTTTTT. Translated, it gives CASSIRDRGSGELFF.

This clonotype was seen repeatedly, ten times or more. The genes are TRBV29-1 and TRBJ1-5; tentatively, D is TRBD1 (6 bases). The germline V and J ends were trimmed by 3 bases and 6 bases, with 15 bases remaining between them. Germline V CDR1 and CDR2: SQVTM, ANQGSEA. The CDR3 extends over 14 amino acids. CDR3 bases: TGCAGCGTTGACGCACAGGGAAGGAGTCAGCCCCAGCATTTT. Amino acid sequence: CSVDAQGRSQPQHF.

This clonotype was counted ten times or more. This chain joins TRBV2 and TRBJ2-3; 8 bases agree with TRBD1. The CDR3 consists of 15 residues. Trimming at V came to 8 bases and at J to 0 bases, leaving 7 bases not matched to a gene. Germline CDR1 reads SNHLY; CDR2 reads FYNNEI. The CDR3 coding sequence is TGTGCCAGCCCCGGACAGGGCAAAAGCACAGATACGCAGTATTTT. This encodes CASPGQGKSTDTQYF.

This clonotype has a count of ten or more. V and J are TRBV7-9 and TRBJ1-1, with 8 bases identical to TRBD1. Germline V gene sequence: CDR1 SEHNR, CDR2 FQNEAQ (reference sequence). The junction had 5 bases not matched to a gene; V was cut back by 5 bases and J by 0 bases. The length of the CDR3 is 15 residues. The DNA for the CDR3 is TGTGCCAGCAGCGCTCGACAGGGGTTGAACACTGAAGCTTTCTTT. Translated, it gives CASSARQGLNTEAFF.

The CDR3 region has the DNA TGTGCCAGCTGGACAGGGGAACCCAATCAGCCCCAGCATTTT. It translates to CASWTGEPNQPQHF. This chain connects TRBV10-3 to TRBJ1-5, with 9 bases matching TRBD1. Trimming removed 10 bases from V and 3 bases from J; junction bases left unmatched: 7. The CDR3 runs to 14 residues. Germline V gene sequence: CDR1 ENHRY, CDR2 SYGVKD.

This clonotype was seen many times. The chain recombines TRBV24-1 with TRBJ2-3, with D possibly called TRBD1 or TRBD2 (5 bases each). V was shortened by 2 bases and J by 1 base, with 9 bases between the two germline ends. The CDR3 is 15 amino acids. Germline V CDR1 and CDR2: KGHDR, SFDVKD. CDR3 sequence reads: CATSDSGRGTDTQYF. CDR3 nucleotides: TGTGCCACCAGTGATTCGGGACGAGGCACAGATACGCAGTATTTT.

This clonotype has at least ten counts. The chain employs TRBV20-1 and TRBJ1-4, with D hard to call. Germline loops: CDR1 DFQATT, CDR2 SNEGSKA (reference sequence). Trimming took 0 bases from V and 0 from J, leaving 2 bases between them. The CDR3 totals 13 residues. CDR3 region: CSARDATNEKLFF. The CDR3 nucleotides read TGCAGTGCTAGAGACGCAACTAATGAAAAACTGTTTTTT.